The rows below give T cell receptor beta chains drawn from one sample of a study of regulatory and conventional T cells in breast cancer. Via MiXCR, TCRdb re-called the PCR reads, giving one row per CDR3 protein. The profile shows more than 15,000 distinct CDR3 sequences, approximately 29% of them singletons. Sequenced material: conventional T cells from blood. The receptor source for this set is a female donor in good health. Each CDR3 is given with its conserved first and last residue. Each record gives: CDR3 protein, CDR3 DNA, V gene, clone size, J gene, D gene. A D gene is named only where the DNA matches it firmly. Clone size appears in some rows only: once, few, many, or a class for an expanded clone.

CDR3aa: CASSGSREAQPQHF
CDR3nt: TGTGCCAGCAGTGGTTCGAGGGAGGCTCAGCCCCAGCATTTT
v_gene: TRBV6-6
abundance: many
j_gene: TRBJ1-5
d_gene: NA

CDR3aa: CASRLNRSGNQPQHF
CDR3nt: TGTGCCAGCAGACTAAACAGGTCGGGCAATCAGCCCCAGCATTTT
v_gene: TRBV6-5
abundance: NA
j_gene: TRBJ1-5
d_gene: NA

CDR3aa: CASSLAGWGTGELFF
CDR3nt: TGTGCCAGCAGCTTGGCAGGGTGGGGTACCGGGGAGCTGTTTTTT
v_gene: TRBV7-2
abundance: few
j_gene: TRBJ2-2
d_gene: NA

CDR3aa: CASSRPHLQGGEQYF
CDR3nt: TGCGCCAGCAGCCGGCCCCACCTTCAGGGGGGGGAGCAGTACTTC
v_gene: TRBV4-1
abundance: few
j_gene: TRBJ2-7
d_gene: NA

CDR3aa: CATSRTGGSNEQYF
CDR3nt: TGTGCCACTTCCCGAACAGGGGGTAGTAACGAGCAGTACTTC
v_gene: TRBV12-3/TRBV12-4
abundance: NA
j_gene: TRBJ2-7
d_gene: TRBD1

CDR3aa: CASSLDRAGGYTF
CDR3nt: TGTGCCAGCAGTTTAGACAGGGCTGGAGGCTACACCTTC
v_gene: TRBV28
abundance: few
j_gene: TRBJ1-2
d_gene: TRBD1

CDR3aa: CASSWRASGGAADTQYF
CDR3nt: TGTGCCAGCAGCTGGCGGGCTAGCGGGGGGGCAGCGGATACGCAGTATTTT
v_gene: TRBV7-2
abundance: NA
j_gene: TRBJ2-3
d_gene: TRBD2

CDR3aa: CASSLKAGDYNEQFF
CDR3nt: TGTGCCAGCAGCTTAAAAGCGGGAGATTACAATGAGCAGTTCTTC
v_gene: TRBV7-3
abundance: NA
j_gene: TRBJ2-1
d_gene: TRBD2

CDR3aa: CASSSLSGRMYNEQFF
CDR3nt: TGTGCCAGCAGCTCCCTGAGCGGGAGAATGTACAATGAGCAGTTCTTC
v_gene: TRBV7-9
abundance: few
j_gene: TRBJ2-1
d_gene: TRBD2

CDR3aa: CSVDIQETQYF
CDR3nt: TGCAGCGTGGACATCCAAGAGACCCAGTACTTC
v_gene: TRBV29-1
abundance: few
j_gene: TRBJ2-5
d_gene: NA

CDR3aa: CASSLDSYNEQFF
CDR3nt: TGTGCCAGCAGTCTAGACAGTTACAATGAGCAGTTCTTC
v_gene: TRBV6-2/TRBV6-3
abundance: few
j_gene: TRBJ2-1
d_gene: NA

CDR3aa: CSVAPGGGLTDTQYF
CDR3nt: TGCAGCGTTGCCCCCGGGGGGGGTCTTACAGATACGCAGTATTTT
v_gene: TRBV29-1
abundance: NA
j_gene: TRBJ2-3
d_gene: TRBD2